This T cell receptor (beta chain) was retrieved from a study of cytomegalovirus exposure and HLA in healthy donors. 60 Vbeta and 13 Jbeta primers were used in PCR. Clones were sequenced by immunoSEQ multiplex PCR, and TCRdb holds only the in-frame ones, with some missing. The sample consists of 90,000 to 110,000 clones, over 70% of them appearing once. Healthy people donating bone marrow made up the donors. Donors sampled were nominally healthy, though unrecorded immune exposures were likely. With 6 bases removed from V and 10 bases from J, the gap between germline ends came to 7 bases. CDR1 and CDR2 from the germline V gene are MNHNY and SVGAGI (reference sequence). The CDR3 contains 11 residues. Study-level findings and limits: Later work found most CMV-associated TCR beta chains apparently HLA-restricted. Later analysis identified a missense DCLRE1C variant that was linked to TCR beta V- and J-gene trimming.

On this clone: As yet, its antigen is unknown.

This receptor was identified in a man aged 25 to 45 in good health and CMV-seronegative. The sample comprised PBMCs. V and J are TRBV6-6 and TRBJ1-6; D uncertain. For the CDR3, the DNA is TGTGCCAGCAGATACGAGTCACCCCTCCACTTT. This translates into CASRYESPLHF.